The next 5 T cell receptor beta chains were all read from a single sample in a study of blood T cell repertoires in COVID-19. Produced via immunoSEQ multiplex PCR; TCRdb's table is partial and in-frame only. The profile shows about 420,000 clones, 85% to 90% of them singletons. Sequences were obtained from peripheral blood. Receptors were obtained from a man aged 18 to 35 with COVID-19, enrolled during active disease.

The chain recombines TRBV19 with TRBJ1-4; D remains unclear. Looked up from germline, CDR1 is LNHDA and CDR2 is SQIVND (reference sequence). Trimming took 9 bases from V and 5 from J, leaving 13 bases between them. CDR3 size: 13 residues. Written as DNA, the CDR3 is TGTGCCAGGGGAAGGGAGGGAAATGAAAAACTGTTTTTT. As protein: CARGREGNEKLFF.

The chain couples TRBV14 to TRBJ1-5; tentative D call: TRBD1 (5 bases). The CDR3 loop spans 13 amino acids. The germline V gene has CDR1 SGHDN and CDR2 FVKESK. V lost 3 bases and J 7 bases, leaving 10 bases between the germline ends. CDR3 nucleotides: TGTGCCAGCAGCCAGTCAGACAGCCAGCCCCAGCATTTT. It codes for CASSQSDSQPQHF.

The chain recombines TRBV20-1 with TRBJ1-6; TRBD1 aligns across 7 bases. The germline gives CDR1 DFQATT, CDR2 SNEGSKA (reference sequence). Germline trimming cut 3 bases from V and 6 bases from J; bases unmatched to any gene: 5. The CDR3 totals 14 residues. The CDR3: CSASRGQVNSPLHF. The CDR3 DNA is TGCAGTGCTAGTCGTGGACAGGTTAATTCACCCCTCCACTTT.

This chain joins TRBV5-4 and TRBJ2-7; TRBD1 matches 7 bases. With 4 bases clipped from V and 3 bases from J, the junction kept 7 bases outside the gene matches. This CDR3 has 14 residues. CDR1 and CDR2 from the germline V gene are SGHNT and YYREEE (reference sequence). The CDR3 nucleotides read TGTGCCAGCAGCCTCTACCGGGACAGCTACGAGCAGTACTTC. It yields the protein CASSLYRDSYEQYF.

This clone was observed a few times. One end of the junction fails to match germline, which may point to a read error. The sample contains more than one DNA sequence encoding this CDR3. The chain carries TRBV7-3 and TRBJ2-1; tentative D call: TRBD2 (6 bases). Germline lookup yields CDR1 SGHTA and CDR2 FQGTGA. The CDR3 covers 15 residues. The CDR3: CASSLTSGPYNEQFF. In DNA, the CDR3 is TGTGCCAGCAGCCTAACAAGCGGGCCCTACAATGAGCAGTTCTTC.